This section outlines one T cell receptor beta chain sequence together with its context. The V and J ends lost 3 bases and 4 bases respectively, with 21 bases between them. The CDR3 loop spans 17 amino acids. Germline V lookup: CDR1 LNHDA, CDR2 SQIVND (reference sequence). Sequencing used immunoSEQ multiplex PCR; TCRdb keeps in-frame clones, though not all of them. The top ten hold 3% to 4.5% of the sample, which has more than 9,500 clones, 88% seen once. The data derive from a study of lymphopenia after photon versus proton radiotherapy. The sample was peripheral blood, taken from a patient treated with photon-based radiotherapy. This sequence originates from a man between 60 and 70 years old with pancreatic cancer. The chain links TRBV19 to TRBJ1-1; D is possibly TRBD1 (5 bases). The CDR3 region has the DNA TGTGCCAGTAGTATGGCGGGGACCGCGGAAAGGACCACTGAAGCTTTCTTT. Amino acid sequence: CASSMAGTAERTTEAFF. The full variable domain, in which reference TRBV19 and TRBJ1-1 provide the parts outside the CDR3, is DGGITQSPKYLFRKEGQNVTLSCEQNLNHDAMYWYRQDPGQGLRLIYYSQIVNDFQKGDIAEGYSVSREKKESFPLTVTSAQKNPTAFYLCASSMAGTAERTTEAFFGQGTRLTVV.